One sample yielded the 25 T cell receptor beta chains listed below, sequenced in a study of B cell selection in AIRE deficiency. Profiled with immunoSEQ multiplex PCR; TCRdb holds only in-frame clones, not every one. In the table there are 20,000 to 30,000 clones, about 96% of which are singletons. The sorted conventional CD4 T cells were gated as CD4+CD127+. Sequencing used CD4+CD127+ conventional T cells sorted from PBMCs. The receptors were sampled from a human donor in good health.

This sequence joins TRBV29-1 and TRBJ2-1; 7 positions match TRBD2. Germline V gene sequence: CDR1 SQVTM, CDR2 ANQGSEA. The junction had 4 bases not matched to a gene; V was cut back by 3 bases and J by 8 bases. The CDR3 totals 12 residues. DNA of the CDR3: TGCAGCGTTGAGGTTGCGGGAGATGAGCAGTTCTTC. Its protein is CSVEVAGDEQFF.

The chain combines TRBV28 with TRBJ2-5; D gene unclear. CDR3 length equals 12 residues. V dropped 11 bases and J dropped 3 bases, with 13 bases sitting between them. Looked up from germline, CDR1 is MDHEN and CDR2 is SYDVKM. CDR3 sequence: CASARWEETQYF. The CDR3 DNA is TGTGCCTCGGCAAGGTGGGAAGAGACCCAGTACTTC.

This clone was counted a single time. The rearrangement links TRBV9 to TRBJ2-1; 10 nucleotides agree with TRBD2. Germline CDR1 is SGDLS and CDR2 is YYNGEE. The CDR3 is 16 amino acids. Trimming cost V 0 bases and J 8 bases; bases outside gene matches: 8. The CDR3 region is CASSVDPSGSPHEQFF. The CDR3 DNA sequence: TGTGCCAGCAGCGTAGATCCTAGCGGGAGTCCCCATGAGCAGTTCTTC.

V gene TRBV5-1 combines with J gene TRBJ1-2, with a weak D call TRBD1 (6 bases). There are 15 residues in the CDR3. V lost 2 bases and J 4 bases, leaving 15 bases between the germline ends. The germline V gene encodes CDR1 SGHRS and CDR2 YFSETQ. CDR3: CASSFSSTGAYGYTF. The CDR3 coding sequence is TGCGCCAGCAGCTTCAGCTCGACAGGCGCCTATGGCTACACCTTC.

This clone was seen just once. V gene TRBV9 combines with J gene TRBJ2-2, with D uncertain. V was pared by 0 bases and J by 8 bases, with 8 bases between. CDR3 length: 13 residues. Germline V gene lookup returns CDR1 SGDLS and CDR2 YYNGEE. As DNA, the CDR3 is TGTGCCAGCAGCGTAGCTCACGGTGGGGAGCTGTTTTTT. It encodes CASSVAHGGELFF. Together with reference TRBV9 and TRBJ2-2, the CDR3 gives the full variable domain: DSGVTQTPKHLITATGQRVTLRCSPRSGDLSVYWYQQSLDQGLQFLIQYYNGEERAKGNILERFSAQQFPDLHSELNLSSLELGDSALYFCASSVAHGGELFFGEGSRLTVL.

The chain carries TRBV21-1 and TRBJ2-7. TRBV21-1 is described as a pseudogene. This CDR3 has 15 residues. CDR3 sequence: CASTPSPDGSYEQYF. The CDR3 DNA follows: TGTGCCAGCACCCCTTCTCCCGACGGATCCTACGAGCAGTACTTC.

The V gene is TRBV9, the J gene TRBJ2-7; D is ambiguous. The germline gives CDR1 SGDLS, CDR2 YYNGEE. The CDR3 runs to 13 residues. Trimming cost V 1 base and J 4 bases, with 9 bases left between them. This CDR3 reads CASSVSDGYEQYF. The CDR3 DNA reads as TGTGCCAGCAGCGTATCGGACGGTTACGAGCAGTACTTC. The full variable domain, its missing parts supplied by reference TRBV9 and TRBJ2-7, is DSGVTQTPKHLITATGQRVTLRCSPRSGDLSVYWYQQSLDQGLQFLIQYYNGEERAKGNILERFSAQQFPDLHSELNLSSLELGDSALYFCASSVSDGYEQYFGPGTRLTVT.

The V gene is TRBV7-2, the J gene TRBJ1-4; unclear D gene. Trimming pared 1 base from V and 0 bases from J, leaving 6 bases between. This CDR3 spans 15 amino acids. CDR1 is SGHTA and CDR2 is FQGNSA in the germline V gene. The CDR3 spells CASSLGRATNEKLFF. In DNA form, the CDR3 reads TGTGCCAGCAGCTTAGGAAGAGCAACTAATGAAAAACTGTTTTTT.

The chain couples TRBV29-1 to TRBJ2-2; tentatively, D is TRBD1 (5 bases). CDR1 is SQVTM and CDR2 is ANQGSEA in the germline V gene. The CDR3 extends over 12 amino acids. Trimming shortened V by 5 bases and J by 4 bases, and 8 bases separated the two germline ends. This CDR3 reads CSVKTATGELFF. CDR3 in DNA: TGCAGCGTTAAGACAGCCACCGGGGAGCTGTTTTTT.

This rearrangement joins TRBV6-4 to TRBJ2-1; the D gene is possibly TRBD2 (5 bases). V lost 6 bases to trimming and J lost 9 bases, with 24 bases between them. CDR1 is MRHNA, CDR2 SNTAGT, per germline. This CDR3 spans 16 amino acids. The CDR3 here is CASSVSGGGVVSEQFF. In nucleotides, the CDR3 is TGTGCCAGCAGCGTGTCCGGTGGAGGAGTGGTCAGTGAGCAGTTCTTC.

The chain uses TRBV11-2 and TRBJ2-1; D remains unclear. The CDR3 length is 13 residues. Germline V gives CDR1 SGHAT, CDR2 FQNNGV. V lost 0 bases, J lost 13 bases, and 13 bases lay in between. CDR3 protein: CASSLEFRALQFF. CDR3 sequence (DNA): TGTGCCAGCAGCTTAGAATTTAGGGCTCTTCAGTTCTTC.

The V gene is TRBV10-3, the J gene TRBJ1-4, with a tentative D call TRBD1 (6 bases). In germline, CDR1 is ENHRY, CDR2 SYGVKD. V was shortened by 5 bases and J by 6 bases, with 13 bases between the two germline ends. This CDR3 is built from 14 residues. CDR3 sequence: CAISNQGPDEKLFF. CDR3 DNA sequence: TGTGCCATCAGTAATCAGGGGCCGGATGAAAAACTGTTTTTT.

V and J are TRBV4-3 and TRBJ1-6; D may be TRBD1 (5 bases). The CDR3 spans 14 residues. The germline V and J ends were trimmed by 1 base and 13 bases, with 14 bases remaining between them. Germline CDR1 and CDR2: LGHNA and YSLEER. CDR3 region: CASSQVRGTVPLHF. CDR3 coding DNA: TGCGCCAGCAGCCAAGTCCGGGGCACCGTGCCCCTCCACTTT.

This clone came up a few times. CDR3 sequence reads: CALLGTSTDTQYF. The DNA of the CDR3 is TGCGCCTTACTCGGGACTAGCACAGATACGCAGTATTTT. This sequence joins TRBV10-1 and TRBJ2-3; D possibly corresponds to TRBD2 (6 bases). Germline CDR1 reads WNHNN; CDR2 reads SYGVQD (reference sequence). The CDR3 has 13 amino acids. V gave up 11 bases and J gave up 0 bases, with 12 bases separating them.

The chain is built from TRBV5-1 and TRBJ1-1, with D possibly TRBD1 on 5 matching bases. V was pared by 0 bases and J by 6 bases, with 9 bases between. CDR3 length: 13 amino acids. CDR1 SGHRS and CDR2 YFSETQ come from the germline V gene. The CDR3 loop is CASSLVRGAEAFF. The CDR3 DNA reads as TGCGCCAGCAGCTTGGTACGGGGGGCTGAAGCTTTCTTT.

The V gene is TRBV18, the J gene TRBJ1-2; maybe TRBD1 (6 bases). Germline CDR1 is KGHSH and CDR2 is LQKENI. The CDR3 consists of 13 residues. V shed 3 bases and J shed 2 bases, with 7 bases lying between them. The CDR3 sequence: CASSPGQNYGYTF. Here the CDR3 DNA reads TGTGCCAGCTCACCCGGACAGAACTATGGCTACACCTTC.

This rearrangement joins TRBV7-9 to TRBJ1-2; tentatively, D is TRBD1 (5 bases). This CDR3 has 14 amino acids. CDR1 and CDR2 from the germline V gene are SEHNR and FQNEAQ (reference sequence). V was shortened by 0 bases and J by 9 bases, with 14 bases between the two germline ends. CDR3 loop: CASSLAQGPMSYTF. Written as DNA, the CDR3 is TGTGCCAGCAGCTTAGCGCAGGGCCCAATGAGCTACACCTTC.

The chain carries TRBV18 and TRBJ2-4; 14 positions agree with TRBD2. The V gene end was trimmed by 3 bases and the J gene end by 6 bases; junction bases not matched to a gene: 4. The CDR3 has 16 residues. Germline V gene lookup returns CDR1 KGHSH and CDR2 LQKENI. The CDR3 DNA sequence: TGTGCCAGCTCACCGGGACTAGCGGGAGCGGTAAACATTCAGTACTTC. Its translation is CASSPGLAGAVNIQYF.

The V gene is TRBV5-4, the J gene TRBJ2-3; TRBD2 matches at 13 bases. This CDR3 is 15 amino acids long. After removal of 5 bases from V and 7 bases from J, the junction contained 7 bases not matched to a gene. The germline V gene encodes CDR1 SGHNT and CDR2 YYREEE (reference sequence). CDR3 sequence reads: CASSPGTSGINTQYF. For the CDR3, the DNA is TGTGCCAGCAGTCCCGGGACTAGCGGGATTAATACGCAGTATTTT. The whole variable domain, filled in from reference TRBV5-4 and TRBJ2-3, reads ETGVTQSPTHLIKTRGQQVTLRCSSQSGHNTVSWYQQALGQGPQFIFQYYREEENGRGNFPPRFSGLQFPNYSSELNVNALELDDSALYLCASSPGTSGINTQYFGPGTRLTVL.

This CDR3 is CASSVQVETEAFF. CDR3 sequence (DNA): TGTGCCAGCAGTGTCCAGGTGGAGACTGAAGCTTTCTTT. The rearrangement links TRBV2 to TRBJ1-1, with unresolved D. CDR3 length: 13 residues. V lost 4 bases, J lost 5 bases, and 11 bases lay in between. Germline V gene data show CDR1 as SNHLY and CDR2 as FYNNEI.

The chain couples TRBV15 to TRBJ1-4, with 7 bases aligning to TRBD1. Germline loops: CDR1 LNHNV, CDR2 YYDKDF (reference sequence). There are 18 residues in the CDR3. Trimming took 0 bases from V and 2 from J; bases not matched to a gene: 9. As DNA, the CDR3 is TGTGCCACCAGCAGAGATCCCAAAATACAGGGGACTAATGAAAAACTGTTTTTT. This gives the protein CATSRDPKIQGTNEKLFF.

CDR3 sequence (DNA): TGTGCCAGCAGCTTACCCGGACAGAGCTCCTACGAGCAGTACTTC. It yields the protein CASSLPGQSSYEQYF. This chain links TRBV11-2 with TRBJ2-7; D might be TRBD1 (6 bases). Germline values: CDR1 SGHAT, CDR2 FQNNGV. V dropped 2 bases and J dropped 0 bases, with 11 bases sitting between them. This CDR3 has 15 residues.

In this sample, this clone turned up once. The V and J genes are TRBV7-2 and TRBJ2-3; D gene unclear. Trimming shortened V by 5 bases and J by 6 bases, and 9 bases separated the two germline ends. Germline V gene data show CDR1 as SGHTA and CDR2 as FQGNSA. CDR3 size: 12 residues. The CDR3 coding sequence is TGTGCCAGCAGCCCTTATCGCGATACGCAGTATTTT. Encoded protein: CASSPYRDTQYF.

This chain joins TRBV6-1 and TRBJ1-1; TRBD1 agrees at 10 bases. The CDR3 contains 16 residues. CDR1 MNHNS and CDR2 SASEGT come from the germline V gene. V was pared by 1 base and J by 5 bases, with 7 bases of the junction left unmatched. The CDR3 bases are TGTGCCAGCAGTGAAGTCGGACAGGGGGTGCTGACTGAAGCTTTCTTT. Translating gives CASSEVGQGVLTEAFF.

J is TRBJ1-2 and V is TRBV19, with 8 bases identical to TRBD1. V lost 6 bases to trimming and J lost 2 bases; unmatched junction nucleotides: 5. The CDR3 contains 14 residues. Germline CDR1 and CDR2: LNHDA and SQIVND (reference sequence). The CDR3 loop reads CASRSDRGNYGYTF. The CDR3 DNA is TGTGCCAGTAGGTCCGACAGGGGAAACTATGGCTACACCTTC.